This T cell receptor (beta chain) is from a study of shared clonotypes between healthy human individuals. Generated by immunoSEQ multiplex PCR, the TCRdb table keeps only in-frame clones and is missing some. The sample has about 1 million clones; about 75% are singletons. As to this clone: Its specificity is unknown. Other DNA sequences in the same sample also yield this CDR3.

Per the germline V gene, CDR1 is SGHTA and CDR2 is FQGNSA. After removal of 3 bases from V and 7 bases from J, the junction contained 6 bases not matched to a gene. This CDR3 is 15 amino acids long. Study conclusions and caveats: The study generally estimated greater richness for naive than memory subsets.

Input material: memory CD4+ T cells sorted from blood. Stated subset: CD45RA-negative fraction. This chain joins TRBV7-2 and TRBJ2-1; 10 bases are shared with TRBD2. This sequence originates from a man between 18 and 29 years old in good health. The CDR3 protein is CASSLLAGVRNEQFF. The CDR3 DNA is TGTGCCAGCAGCTTGCTAGCGGGAGTAAGGAATGAGCAGTTCTTC. The whole variable domain, filled in from reference TRBV7-2 and TRBJ2-1, reads GAGVSQSPSNKVTEKGKDVELRCDPISGHTALYWYRQSLGQGLEFLIYFQGNSAPDKSGLPSDRFSAERTGGSVSTLTIQRTQQEDSAVYLCASSLLAGVRNEQFFGPGTRLTVL.